This T cell receptor (beta chain) was captured in a study of T cell repertoires in cytomegalovirus infection (dated by TCRdb to between 2017 and 2020). Regarding the complete study: Donor HLA type was relevant to the analysis, as public TCR beta signatures indicated carriage of CMV infection together with the matching HLA type.

The sample was run on an Illumina HiSeq 1500. Starting from the raw public reads, TCRdb applied fastp trimming at Q25, assembled clones with MiXCR and retained in-frame beta chains. CDR3 protein sequences are deduplicated, and each keeps its most common genes and DNA. This sample lists some 130,000 distinct CDR3 sequences; 7% to 9.5% were detected once. The top ten constitute about a tenth of the sample. Paper-wide results and their limitations: The ex vivo response was dominated by HLA-C-restricted CMV-specific TCR beta clonotypes, which also provided the single most frequent clonotype in two of eight donors. Carriers of CMV infection plus the relevant HLA type were discriminated by the cumulative frequency of public TCR beta family members in the study cohort and in an independent 352-donor cohort.

In its sample, this clonotype was seen many times. No cognate antigen has been identified for it. No much larger clonotype is one base removed from it; base qualities were not supplied. After removal of 5 bases from V and 3 bases from J, the junction retains 4 bases not matched to a gene. Counted from cysteine to phenylalanine, this CDR3 has 13 amino acids. Kept here is only the CDR3 DNA, which spans 39 bases and is read in frame from base 1. CDR1 and CDR2 (SGHAT, FQDESV) derive from the germline V gene (reference sequence). Sequencing was carried out using PBMCs. The clonotype originates from a human donor in good health (CMV status not recorded). Some clones in this sample may be carry-over from other donors' samples. Recombination linked TRBV11-1 to TRBJ2-7; TRBD1 fits 7 bases in the junction. In nucleotide form, the sequence is TGTGCCAGCAGCCGGACAGGATACTACGAGCAGTACTTC. Translated, it gives CASSRTGYYEQYF. The full variable domain, completed from the reference TRBV11-1 and TRBJ2-7 proteins outside the CDR3, reads EAEVAQSPRYKITEKSQAVAFWCDPISGHATLYWYRQILGQGPELLVQFQDESVVDDSQLPKDRFSAERLKGVDSTLKIQPAELGDSAMYLCASSRTGYYEQYFGPGTRLTVT.